These 12 T cell receptor beta chains came from one sample sequenced in a study of CD8 T cells in Susac syndrome. The RNA input was 0.5 to 1 ug, and it was reverse transcribed with random hexamers. TCRdb re-derived calls from the immunoSEQ multiplex PCR reads in MiXCR, one entry per CDR3 protein. The sample shows about 70,000 distinct CDR3 sequences, around 96% of them seen only once. Specimen: CD4+ T cells from PBMCs. Source of these receptors: a human donor with multiple sclerosis.

V usage is TRBV29-1 and J usage is TRBJ1-5; no definite D call. CDR1 and CDR2 (germline): SQVTM, ANQGSEA. CDR3 length equals 13 residues. V was cut by 1 base and J by 4 bases, with 8 bases left in between. As DNA, the CDR3 is TGCAGCGTTGAAGTTGGGCAGAATCAGCCCCAGCATTTT. It specifies CSVEVGQNQPQHF.

The chain joins TRBV20-1 to TRBJ2-3; D is possibly TRBD2 (6 bases). The CDR3 has 13 residues. Trimming removed 7 bases at V and 2 bases at J, with 13 bases between. Germline CDR1 is DFQATT and CDR2 is SNEGSKA (reference sequence). Here the CDR3 DNA reads TGCAGTGGCTGGACGGGGGACACAGATACGCAGTATTTT. This gives the protein CSGWTGDTDTQYF.

The chain combines TRBV30 with TRBJ1-1; D gene unclear. Germline CDR1 reads GTSNPN; CDR2 reads SVGIG (reference sequence). There are 12 residues in the CDR3. The V end lost 8 bases, the J end lost 0 bases, and 10 bases lay between the germline ends. The CDR3: CAVGSLNTEAFF. The CDR3 DNA sequence: TGTGCCGTAGGCAGTTTGAACACTGAAGCTTTCTTT.

The chain recombines TRBV3-1 with TRBJ1-4; no firm D call. Trimming stripped 4 bases from V and 3 bases from J, with 15 bases between. This CDR3 has 16 amino acids. Germline loops: CDR1 LGHDT, CDR2 YNNKEL (reference sequence). The CDR3: CASSPAGPTANEKLFF. The CDR3 DNA is TGTGCCAGCAGCCCAGCCGGGCCAACGGCTAATGAAAAACTGTTTTTT.

J is TRBJ1-2 and V is TRBV12-3 or TRBV12-4; no firm D call. The V gene lost 3 bases and the J gene lost 3 bases, with 8 bases spanning the gap. This CDR3 is 13 amino acids long. The CDR3 DNA sequence: TGTGCCAGCAGTTTGCACGGGGACTATGGCTACACCTTC. Encoded protein: CASSLHGDYGYTF.

CDR3 sequence (DNA): TGTGCCAGCAGCGGGACTAGCGGCACAGATACGCAGTATTTT. Its protein is CASSGTSGTDTQYF. The gene calls are TRBV2 and TRBJ2-3; 10 positions match TRBD2. Germline loops: CDR1 SNHLY, CDR2 FYNNEI. The ends lost 6 bases at V and 1 base at J; junction bases unmatched: 1. The CDR3 has 14 residues.

The DNA of the CDR3 is TGTGCCAGCAGCCTGCTGGGACAGGGGGCGGGCTACACCTTC. As protein: CASSLLGQGAGYTF. The gene calls are TRBV12-3 or TRBV12-4 and TRBJ1-2; the match to TRBD1 covers 12 bases. The CDR3 is 14 residues long. Unmatched junction bases numbered 7, after V lost 6 bases and J lost 8 bases.

The genes are TRBV11-2 and TRBJ2-1; the D gene is possibly TRBD1 (7 bases). V was shortened by 5 bases and J by 0 bases, with 17 bases between the two germline ends. This CDR3 has 17 residues. Germline V gene lookup returns CDR1 SGHAT and CDR2 FQNNGV. This chain's CDR3 is CASSPPGQGGSYNEQFF. Here the CDR3 DNA reads TGTGCCAGCAGCCCCCCGGGCCAGGGGGGCTCCTACAATGAGCAGTTCTTC.

This rearrangement joins TRBV9 to TRBJ2-7, with 12 nucleotides matching TRBD2. Looked up from germline, CDR1 is SGDLS and CDR2 is YYNGEE. The V and J ends lost 0 bases and 2 bases, in that order; junction bases with no gene match: 0. CDR3 length: 15 residues. CDR3: CASSVGLAGAYEQYF. The DNA for the CDR3 is TGTGCCAGCAGCGTAGGACTAGCGGGGGCCTACGAGCAGTACTTC.

The J gene is TRBJ1-2, the V gene TRBV4-1, with D perhaps matching TRBD1 (6 bases). V was clipped by 4 bases and J by 7 bases, with 19 bases between them. Germline V gene lookup returns CDR1 MGHRA and CDR2 YSYEKL. The CDR3 covers 15 residues. The CDR3 bases are TGCGCCAGCAGCCCTATGGGGGGCCATGTACGTGGCTACACCTTC. Protein: CASSPMGGHVRGYTF.

V gene TRBV12-3 or TRBV12-4 combines with J gene TRBJ2-3, with 8 bases lining up with TRBD2. This CDR3 region has 16 residues. V was pared by 7 bases and J by 5 bases, with 14 bases of the junction left unmatched. CDR3 protein: CASTTTRGLEVDTQYF. CDR3 DNA: TGTGCCAGCACCACGACGCGGGGACTAGAGGTAGATACGCAGTATTTT.

The V and J genes are TRBV7-2 and TRBJ2-1; D assignment may be TRBD1 or TRBD2 (5 bases each). V lost 3 bases and J lost 2, with 17 bases in between. This CDR3 is built from 17 residues. Germline V gene data show CDR1 as SGHTA and CDR2 as FQGNSA. The CDR3 bases are TGTGCCAGCAGCTTTTCCGGGACGCCTGCGACCTACAATGAGCAGTTCTTC. Translated, it gives CASSFSGTPATYNEQFF. Full variable domain (missing parts from reference TRBV7-2 and TRBJ2-1): GAGVSQSPSNKVTEKGKDVELRCDPISGHTALYWYRQSLGQGLEFLIYFQGNSAPDKSGLPSDRFSAERTGGSVSTLTIQRTQQEDSAVYLCASSFSGTPATYNEQFFGPGTRLTVL.